This TCR beta chain came from a study of T-cell memory formation after mild COVID-19. Trimming stripped 4 bases from V and 6 bases from J, with 10 bases between. The CDR3 contains 13 residues. Points from the study as a whole: Confirmation of SARS-CoV-2 specificity was lacking for second-wave clones peaking day 37.

The table lists this clonotype with a count of one. What it recognizes is unknown. TCRdb independently ran MiXCR on the 5' RACE reads; one entry per CDR3 protein. The sample has 470,000 or so distinct CDR3 sequences, 15% to 20% seen once; the top ten hold 12%. The receptor was isolated from an adult woman who had mild COVID-19 (a few samples of this study predate the infection). Cell type and time point are not known. The J gene is TRBJ2-1, the V gene TRBV12-3 or TRBV12-4; D perhaps matches TRBD1 (5 bases). The sample taken for sequencing was PBMCs or a T cell subset sorted from them (not recorded which). CDR3 region: CASSCRDPNEQFF. The DNA of the CDR3 is TGTGCCAGCAGTTGCAGGGATCCCAATGAGCAGTTCTTC.